The clone carrying this T cell receptor beta chain appeared once. It was with a sample-barcoded 5' primer and a J-beta primer mix that a second PCR of roughly 7 to 12 cycles was run. TCRdb fed the 5' RACE reads into MiXCR, producing one record per CDR3 protein. The sample lists roughly 830,000 distinct CDR3 sequences, 60% to 80% occurring once. This entry is derived from a study of blood T cells in healthy people across ages. The CDR3 runs 15 residues. The germline V and J ends were trimmed by 5 bases and 0 bases, with 13 bases remaining between them. This sequence was found in a man aged 30-40 years in good health. The chain employs TRBV12-3 or TRBV12-4 and TRBJ2-5, with D perhaps TRBD1 (7 bases). Sequencing input: blood. Here the CDR3 reads CASSAGQPHQETQYF. The CDR3 region has the DNA TGTGCCAGCAGTGCGGGACAGCCGCACCAAGAGACCCAGTACTTC.